Presented here are 14 T cell receptor beta chains from one specimen sequenced in a study of T cell responses to AZD1222 COVID-19 vaccine (dated by TCRdb to the early 2020s). The sample's time point label is to be understood as: sample from adult after SARS-CoV-2 infection, after symptom onset. Library preparation employed the immunoSEQ multiplex PCR assay. TCRdb's version of the immuneACCESS table is confined to in-frame rearrangements and falls short of the full clone set. An unresolved V gene accounts for under half of the shortfall where checked; the remainder is of unknown origin. This sample is represented by 150,000 or so clones; more than 85% of them were singletons. Roughly 6.9% of the sample goes to the ten largest clones. The sample here was peripheral blood, taken after recovery from COVID-19. The receptors shown here come from an adult who had recovered from COVID-19.

The chain employs TRBV11-2 and TRBJ1-1; 9 bases line up with TRBD1. Germline assignment: CDR1 SGHAT and CDR2 FQNNGV. V trimming: 4 bases; J trimming: 0 bases; junction bases outside the gene matches: 3. CDR3 length: 15 residues. CDR3 in amino acids: CASSWGTGMNTEAFF. CDR3 in DNA: TGTGCCAGCAGCTGGGGGACAGGGATGAACACTGAAGCTTTCTTT.

This chain links TRBV21-1 with TRBJ2-3; the table's D gene call, TRBD2, was not cross checked with the DNA. TRBV21-1 is classified as a pseudogene. This CDR3 region has 14 residues. Here the CDR3 reads CASSERMDTDTQYF. CDR3 bases: TGTGCCAGCAGCGAGCGAATGGACACAGATACGCAGTATTTT.

The chain links TRBV18 to TRBJ2-7; no clear D. In germline, CDR1 is KGHSH, CDR2 LQKENI. Trimming left V 0 bases short and J 3 bases short, with 15 bases between. The CDR3 is 16 amino acids. CDR3 region: CASSPPGFLVGYEQYF. The CDR3 nucleotides are TGTGCCAGCTCACCACCGGGGTTCTTAGTTGGCTACGAGCAGTACTTC.

This rearrangement joins TRBV5-4 to TRBJ1-1, with a possible D match to TRBD1 (5 bases). CDR3 length: 12 amino acids. Germline lookup yields CDR1 SGHNT and CDR2 YYREEE (reference sequence). The CDR3 reads CAARGSNTEAFF. CDR3 DNA sequence: TGTGCGGCGAGGGGATCCAACACTGAAGCTTTCTTT.

The chain has TRBV2 and TRBJ2-5; D is perhaps TRBD2 (7 bases). The CDR3 sequence is 15 residues long. Per the germline V gene, CDR1 is SNHLY and CDR2 is FYNNEI. Trimming took 4 bases from V and 5 from J, leaving 17 bases between them. CDR3 loop: CASSVRRGQGETQYF. Here the CDR3 DNA reads TGTGCCAGCAGTGTTCGGCGGGGGCAAGGGGAGACCCAGTACTTC.

This clone was counted once. The chain carries TRBV7-8 and TRBJ2-7; 9 bases are shared with TRBD1. V was clipped by 1 base and J by 3 bases; unmatched bases: 4. In germline, CDR1 is SGHVS, CDR2 FQNEAQ. The CDR3 has 15 residues. In DNA, the CDR3 is TGTGCCAGCAGCTTAGAATGGGGACAGGGCTACGAGCAGTACTTC. Translating it yields CASSLEWGQGYEQYF.

The chain couples TRBV2 to TRBJ1-5, with 8 nucleotides matching TRBD1. CDR1 is SNHLY and CDR2 is FYNNEI in the germline V gene. The CDR3 is 15 residues long. Unmatched junction bases numbered 5, after V lost 1 base and J lost 6 bases. The DNA for the CDR3 is TGTGCCAGCAGTGAAGAGGCAGGGGGCTTTCAGCCCCAGCATTTT. As protein: CASSEEAGGFQPQHF. The full variable domain, in which reference TRBV2 and TRBJ1-5 provide the parts outside the CDR3, is EPEVTQTPSHQVTQMGQEVILRCVPISNHLYFYWYRQILGQKVEFLVSFYNNEISEKSEIFDDQFSVERPDGSNFTLKIRSTKLEDSAMYFCASSEEAGGFQPQHFGDGTRLSIL.

J is TRBJ2-7 and V is TRBV5-1, with 12 positions matching TRBD2. J was trimmed by 5 bases and V by 2 bases; bases with no gene match: 8. The CDR3 totals 16 residues. Germline CDR1 SGHRS, CDR2 YFSETQ. CDR3 loop: CASSFSSGGVIDEQYF. CDR3 bases: TGCGCCAGCAGCTTTTCTAGCGGGGGGGTCATCGACGAGCAGTACTTC.

Written as DNA, the CDR3 is TGTGCCAGCAGTGACAATTTTAACTATGGCTACACCTTC. Translating it yields CASSDNFNYGYTF. V and J are TRBV25-1 and TRBJ1-2, with D hard to call. The CDR3 extends over 13 amino acids. V dropped 3 bases and J dropped 1 base, with 6 bases sitting between them. The germline V gene encodes CDR1 MGHDK and CDR2 SYGVNS.

The chain has TRBV3-1 (or the pseudogene TRBV3-2) and TRBJ2-2; D uncertain. Trimming took off 4 bases at V and 7 bases at J, with 13 bases between the two ends. Germline V gene sequence: CDR1 LGHDT, CDR2 YNNKEL (reference sequence). The CDR3 length is 14 residues. DNA of the CDR3: TGTGCCAGCAGCCCTCGGAGTTGGGGCGGGGAGCTGTTTTTT. It yields the protein CASSPRSWGGELFF.

The J gene is TRBJ2-7, the V gene TRBV28; D possibly corresponds to TRBD2 (6 bases). V was cut by 6 bases and J by 3 bases, with 12 bases left in between. The germline CDR1 and CDR2 sequences are MDHEN and SYDVKM. This CDR3 spans 13 amino acids. The CDR3, as DNA: TGTGCCAGCAGAGGGACTGGCCTCTACGAGCAGTACTTC. It translates to CASRGTGLYEQYF. Filled out from reference TRBV28 and TRBJ2-7, the complete variable domain reads DVKVTQSSRYLVKRTGEKVFLECVQDMDHENMFWYRQDPGLGLRLIYFSYDVKMKEKGDIPEGYSVSREKKERFSLILESASTNQTSMYLCASRGTGLYEQYFGPGTRLTVT.

This clone was seen once. This chain joins TRBV6-5 and TRBJ1-2; TRBD1 aligns across 8 bases. Trimming took 6 bases from V and 8 from J; bases not matched to a gene: 5. Germline assignment: CDR1 MNHEY and CDR2 SVGAGI. This CDR3 is built from 12 residues. The CDR3 DNA sequence: TGTGCCAGCAGGCAGGGGGCTGGAGGCTACACCTTC. Amino acids: CASRQGAGGYTF.

The chain couples TRBV3-1 (or the pseudogene TRBV3-2) to TRBJ1-2; TRBD1 agrees at 8 bases. Germline CDR1 LGHDT, CDR2 YNNKEL (reference sequence). This CDR3 spans 15 amino acids. The V gene end was trimmed by 2 bases and the J gene end by 2 bases; junction bases not matched to a gene: 4. The CDR3 DNA follows: TGTGCCAGCAGCCAATCTCGGACAGGGAACTATGGCTACACCTTC. This gives the protein CASSQSRTGNYGYTF.

The sample holds one count of this clone. The gene calls are TRBV6-5 and TRBJ1-3; TRBD1 might be the D (5 bases). Between the trimmed V and J ends, which lost 7 bases and 4 bases, there was a span of 17 bases. The CDR3 contains 15 residues. The germline gives CDR1 MNHEY, CDR2 SVGAGI. CDR3 DNA sequence: TGTGCCAGCATGGGGGGGAGGCTTCGCGGAAACACCATATATTTT. Translated, it gives CASMGGRLRGNTIYF.